Presented here are 27 T cell receptor beta chains from one specimen sequenced in a study of T cell repertoires in ileal Crohn's disease. TCRdb's table, derived via immunoSEQ multiplex PCR, lists solely in-frame clones and lacks some. The sample lists a few thousand clones; more than 65% were seen once. Time point indicated: neoterminal ileum biopsy at postoperative endoscopy, about 6 months after surgery. The sample consisted of ileal tissue. These receptors came from an adult with Crohn's disease.

This clone was observed once. This chain links TRBV11-2 with TRBJ2-1; 8 bases fit TRBD1. This CDR3 has 17 residues. Germline values: CDR1 SGHAT, CDR2 FQNNGV. After removal of 1 base from V and 3 bases from J, the junction contained 8 bases not matched to a gene. This CDR3 is CASSLVGGQEFYNEQFF. The CDR3 DNA reads TGTGCCAGCAGCTTAGTGGGGGGACAGGAATTCTACAATGAGCAGTTCTTC.

This clone was seen only a few times. The genes are TRBV18 and TRBJ1-5; 7 nucleotides align to TRBD1. V lost 2 bases to trimming and J lost 4 bases; unmatched junction nucleotides: 8. The germline V gene encodes CDR1 KGHSH and CDR2 LQKENI. The length of the CDR3 is 16 residues. CDR3 nucleotide sequence: TGTGCCAGCTCACCAAGGGACAGAGAACAAAATCAGCCCCAGCATTTT. It is translated as CASSPRDREQNQPQHF. The full variable domain, its missing parts supplied by reference TRBV18 and TRBJ1-5, is NAGVMQNPRHLVRRRGQEARLRCSPMKGHSHVYWYRQLPEEGLKFMVYLQKENIIDESGMPKERFSAEFPKEGPSILRIQQVVRGDSAAYFCASSPRDREQNQPQHFGDGTRLSIL.

This clone is a singleton in its sample. The rearrangement links TRBV18 to TRBJ2-7; TRBD1 matches 10 bases. CDR1 is KGHSH, CDR2 LQKENI, per germline. This CDR3 is 14 amino acids long. Unmatched junction bases numbered 1, after V lost 0 bases and J lost 5 bases. The CDR3 DNA is TGTGCCAGCTCACCACCGGGACAGGGGAACGAGCAGTACTTC. It yields the protein CASSPPGQGNEQYF.

CDR3 in DNA: TGTGCCTGGAACACCCAGACTGGCATTCAGTACTTC. Translated, it gives CAWNTQTGIQYF. The chain uses TRBV30 and TRBJ2-4; no clear D gene. Germline loops: CDR1 GTSNPN, CDR2 SVGIG (reference sequence). The CDR3 is 12 amino acids. With 4 bases removed from V and 9 bases from J, the gap between germline ends came to 13 bases.

The chain is built from TRBV11-2 and TRBJ1-1; possible D gene TRBD1, 6 bases. The ends were cut back, 3 bases at V and 5 bases at J, with 13 bases in the middle. Germline CDR1 reads SGHAT; CDR2 reads FQNNGV. The CDR3 extends over 14 amino acids. CDR3 amino acids: CASSLQQGRTEAFF. CDR3 DNA: TGTGCCAGCAGCTTGCAACAGGGACGAACTGAAGCTTTCTTT.

The chain links TRBV7-2 to TRBJ1-1; no clear D gene. This CDR3 is 15 amino acids long. CDR1 is SGHTA, CDR2 FQGNSA, per germline. V was trimmed by 3 bases and J by 3 bases, leaving 14 bases between them. The CDR3 sequence: CASSFSRAGDTEAFF. DNA of the CDR3: TGTGCCAGCAGCTTTTCTAGGGCGGGAGACACTGAAGCTTTCTTT.

The chain has TRBV9 and TRBJ2-6; TRBD1 might be the D (5 bases). Per germline, CDR1 SGDLS and CDR2 YYNGEE. The V end lost 3 bases, the J end lost 0 bases, and 13 bases lay between the germline ends. The CDR3 length is 17 residues. CDR3 loop: CASSGQWMVSGANVLTF. CDR3 bases: TGTGCCAGCAGCGGACAGTGGATGGTCTCTGGGGCCAACGTCCTGACTTTC.

The V call is TRBV1, the J call TRBJ2-2; TRBD2 was called by the table and not checked on the DNA. TRBV1 is reported as a pseudogene. The CDR3 sequence is 16 residues long. CDR3 coding DNA: TGCACCAGCAGCCTTGAACTCCCCGGAGGGACCGGGGAGCTGTTTTTT. The encoded protein is CTSSLELPGGTGELFF.

The CDR3 sequence is CASGLKGTGIETQYF. CDR3 nucleotide sequence: TGTGCTAGTGGTTTGAAAGGGACAGGGATAGAGACCCAGTACTTC. This chain joins TRBV12-5 and TRBJ2-5; 9 bases align to TRBD1. There are 15 residues in the CDR3. Germline V CDR1 and CDR2: LGHNT, FRNRAP. V shed 2 bases, J shed 4 bases, and the junction held 5 bases outside the gene matches.

The V gene is TRBV5-6, the J gene TRBJ2-1; 10 bases agree with TRBD2. The junction had 1 base not matched to a gene; V was cut back by 0 bases and J by 1 base. This CDR3 comprises 16 residues. Germline values: CDR1 SGHDT, CDR2 YYEEEE. CDR3 sequence: CASSLDSGRSYNEQFF. The DNA for the CDR3 is TGTGCCAGCAGCTTGGATAGCGGGAGGTCCTACAATGAGCAGTTCTTC. Complete variable domain (other parts from reference TRBV5-6 and TRBJ2-1): DAGVTQSPTHLIKTRGQQVTLRCSPKSGHDTVSWYQQALGQGPQFIFQYYEEEERQRGNFPDRFSGHQFPNYSSELNVNALLLGDSALYLCASSLDSGRSYNEQFFGPGTRLTVL.

The count of this clone is one. CDR3 sequence reads: CASSLGVGFTEAFF. The CDR3 DNA reads TGCGCCAGCAGCTTGGGGGTCGGGTTCACTGAAGCTTTCTTT. The chain uses TRBV5-1 and TRBJ1-1; D is uncertain. Germline assignment: CDR1 SGHRS and CDR2 YFSETQ. Trimming took 0 bases from V and 4 from J, leaving 10 bases between them. The CDR3 is 14 residues long.

This clone appeared a single time. The chain uses TRBV13 and TRBJ1-3, with unresolved D. The V end was cut by 3 bases, the J end by 2 bases, with 8 bases between. There are 14 residues in the CDR3. Germline V gene sequence: CDR1 PRHDT, CDR2 FYEKMQ (reference sequence). The CDR3 nucleotides read TGTGCCAGCAGCTTCCGGTCGACTGGAAACACCATATATTTT. Its translation is CASSFRSTGNTIYF.

This clone was counted a few times. The CDR3 protein is CASSQVAGGGNEQFF. In DNA form, the CDR3 reads TGCGCCAGCAGCCAAGTAGCGGGAGGGGGCAATGAGCAGTTCTTC. The chain is built from TRBV4-3 and TRBJ2-1, with 11 bases that match TRBD2. CDR1 is LGHNA, CDR2 YSLEER, per germline. V lost 1 base and J lost 6; bases outside the gene matches: 2. This CDR3 spans 15 amino acids.

The chain couples TRBV6-6 to TRBJ2-7; D remains ambiguous. Trimming pared 0 bases from V and 0 bases from J, leaving 6 bases between. CDR1 is MNHNY and CDR2 is SVGAGI in the germline V gene (reference sequence). The CDR3 runs to 14 residues. CDR3 region: CASSYSSSSYEQYF. In nucleotides, the CDR3 is TGTGCCAGCAGTTACTCGAGTAGCTCCTACGAGCAGTACTTC.

The chain employs TRBV28 and TRBJ1-1; D is uncertain. V dropped 10 bases and J dropped 0 bases, with 9 bases sitting between them. The germline CDR1 and CDR2 sequences are MDHEN and SYDVKM. This CDR3 contains 12 residues. CDR3 residues: CAIQRLNTEAFF. The CDR3, as DNA: TGTGCCATTCAGCGGCTGAACACTGAAGCTTTCTTT.

This clone was seen just once. The V gene is TRBV6-1, the J gene TRBJ1-1; weak D call: TRBD1 (5 bases). V was clipped by 6 bases and J by 1 base, with 9 bases between them. This CDR3 region has 13 residues. Germline-derived CDR1 and CDR2 are MNHNS and SASEGT. As DNA, the CDR3 is TGTGCCAGCAGAACAGGATGGAACACTGAAGCTTTCTTT. Its protein is CASRTGWNTEAFF.

The V and J genes are TRBV7-9 and TRBJ2-2, with TRBD1 matching 11 bases. The CDR3 length is 18 residues. Germline CDR1 is SEHNR and CDR2 is FQNEAQ (reference sequence). V lost 2 bases to trimming and J lost 1 base; unmatched junction nucleotides: 6. The CDR3 DNA reads TGTGCCAGCAGCTTAAGGGGGACAGGGGGTTTGAACACCGGGGAGCTGTTTTTT. Its protein is CASSLRGTGGLNTGELFF.

This chain joins TRBV6-1 and TRBJ2-7, with D possibly being TRBD2 (7 bases). Germline CDR1 reads MNHNS; CDR2 reads SASEGT. V lost 5 bases and J 5 bases, leaving 16 bases between the germline ends. CDR3 length: 14 amino acids. Here the CDR3 reads CASSLEGGLDEQYF. DNA for the CDR3: TGTGCCAGCAGTTTAGAGGGGGGGCTCGACGAGCAGTACTTC.

The chain combines TRBV27 with TRBJ2-5; tentative D call: TRBD2 (7 bases). The CDR3 is 14 residues long. Germline V gene sequence: CDR1 MNHEY, CDR2 SMNVEV (reference sequence). The germline V and J ends were trimmed by 10 bases and 5 bases, with 20 bases remaining between them. The CDR3 coding sequence is TGTGCCACCCGTGGAGGGGGGGCGGCGGAGACCCAGTACTTC. This sequence encodes CATRGGGAAETQYF.

The V call is TRBV7-6, the J call TRBJ2-3, with TRBD2 matching over 10 bases. The CDR3 spans 16 residues. The germline V gene has CDR1 SGHVS and CDR2 FNYEAQ. Losses at the gene ends were 5 bases for V and 2 bases for J; bases not matched to a gene: 7. In nucleotides, the CDR3 is TGTGCCAGCAGCATGGATAGCGGGGGGAACACAGATACGCAGTATTTT. As protein: CASSMDSGGNTDTQYF.

This clone appeared a few times. V gene TRBV2 combines with J gene TRBJ1-5; D call uncertain. The germline gives CDR1 SNHLY, CDR2 FYNNEI. The CDR3 totals 22 residues. V gave up 1 base and J gave up 2 bases, with 30 bases separating them. CDR3 DNA sequence: TGTGCCAGCAGTGAAGGGGGATGGAGAGGTATTAAGCGGGAAGGCGGCAATCAGCCCCAGCATTTT. This codes for CASSEGGWRGIKREGGNQPQHF.

V gene TRBV4-3 combines with J gene TRBJ2-1; 9 bases match TRBD2. CDR1 is LGHNA and CDR2 is YSLEER in the germline V gene. J lost 7 bases, V lost 0 bases, and 10 bases had no gene match. CDR3 length: 17 amino acids. The CDR3 nucleotides read TGCGCCAGCAGCCAAGAAGTCGGCGGGAGGGCTTTAAATGAGCAGTTCTTC. This gives the protein CASSQEVGGRALNEQFF.

The V and J genes are TRBV9 and TRBJ2-5; D call uncertain. CDR3 length: 11 residues. Germline CDR1 reads SGDLS; CDR2 reads YYNGEE. Trimming pared 7 bases from V and 4 bases from J, leaving 8 bases between. CDR3 DNA sequence: TGTGCCAGCGGGCTCCGAGAGACCCAGTACTTC. Its protein product is CASGLRETQYF.

This chain links TRBV2 with TRBJ2-7; D is uncertain. CDR1 is SNHLY and CDR2 is FYNNEI in the germline V gene. This CDR3 is 13 amino acids long. The ends were cut back, 6 bases at V and 1 base at J, with 10 bases in the middle. The CDR3 DNA reads as TGTGCCAGCAGGAACAGTGAGTCCTACGAGCAGTACTTC. Its protein product is CASRNSESYEQYF.

This clone has only one observation. The chain couples TRBV7-4 to TRBJ2-1, with TRBD2 as a possible D gene (7 bases). V lost 8 bases to trimming and J lost 2 bases, with 25 bases between them. Germline assignment: CDR1 SGHVT and CDR2 SQSDAQ. The CDR3 contains 18 residues. CDR3 sequence (DNA): TGTGCCAGCCCGACCTCACTAGGGTGCGGGGGCCCCTACAATGAGCAGTTCTTC. Its translation is CASPTSLGCGGPYNEQFF.

This clone turned up a few times. The chain employs TRBV6-1 and TRBJ2-3, with 11 bases fitting TRBD1. J was trimmed by 6 bases and V by 5 bases; bases with no gene match: 4. CDR1 and CDR2 (germline): MNHNS, SASEGT. This CDR3 is 14 amino acids long. CDR3 bases: TGTGCCAGCAGTCTGGACAGGGGGCGGGATACGCAGTATTTT. Translating it yields CASSLDRGRDTQYF.

The chain is built from TRBV4-2 and TRBJ2-1; D remains unclear. CDR1 and CDR2 (germline): LGHNA, YNFKEQ. This CDR3 contains 16 residues. The V end was cut by 1 base, the J end by 0 bases, with 10 bases between. This CDR3 is CASSQVFSTSYNEQFF. The CDR3 coding sequence is TGTGCCAGCAGCCAAGTTTTTAGTACCTCCTACAATGAGCAGTTCTTC.